The text below deals with one T cell receptor (beta chain). The antigen remains unidentified. The time point is: week 11, during vaccination. Vaccinated patients received 300 ug of mutant IDH1 20-mer peptide per dose, with topical imiquimod. V lost 4 bases to trimming and J lost 0 bases; unmatched junction nucleotides: 2. This CDR3 comprises 15 residues. CDR1 is SEHNR and CDR2 is FQNEAQ in the germline V gene (reference sequence). This sample is part of a study of a mutant IDH1 vaccine in newly diagnosed glioma. Study-wide background: The initiation of vaccination occurred 4-6 weeks after radiotherapy alone, or with temozolomide cycles. Treated patients, averaging 40.4 years, were about 62% male and approximately 38% female. The earlier regimen, radiotherapy, temozolomide, or both, was most often both.

Sequencing used immunoSEQ multiplex PCR; TCRdb keeps in-frame clones, though not all of them. The table lists about 52,000 clones, about 91% of them singletons. Study findings and constraints: The occurrence of vaccine-induced immune responses was seen in more than 85% of patients.

V and J are TRBV7-9 and TRBJ2-3, with 9 bases lining up with TRBD1. This receptor was identified in a man aged 45-60 years with glioma. This specimen was PBMCs, taken from a glioma patient whose treatment included an IDH1 peptide vaccine. The CDR3 DNA is TGTGCCAGCAGCTACAGGGGGCGGAGCACAGATACGCAGTATTTT. Translating gives CASSYRGRSTDTQYF.